Given below is one T cell receptor beta chain in context. Its antigen is not identified. The data originate from a study of circulating and synovial CD4+ cells in juvenile arthritis. Study-wide points: Vbeta family usage analysis did not detect the pathogenic-like versus bulk difference. These repertoires were less diverse than bulk blood CD4 repertoires. Compared with bulk blood, circulating pathogenic-like lymphocytes shared substantially more CDR3 sequences with synovial T cells.

Donors were patients with active juvenile idiopathic arthritis. Generated by immunoSEQ multiplex PCR, the TCRdb table keeps only in-frame clones and is missing some. This sample has under 35,000 clones, with just under 95% found just once. Looked up from germline, CDR1 is SGHKS and CDR2 is YYEKEE (reference sequence). Trimming left V 0 bases short and J 2 bases short, with 12 bases between. The CDR3 spans 15 residues. The chain combines TRBV5-5 with TRBJ2-7; no firm D call. This receptor was taken from a human donor with juvenile idiopathic arthritis. Sequenced material: CD4+ T cells from blood. For the CDR3, the DNA is TGTGCCAGCAGCTTGGCGGGTACAATAGCCTACGAGCAGTACTTC. This encodes CASSLAGTIAYEQYF.